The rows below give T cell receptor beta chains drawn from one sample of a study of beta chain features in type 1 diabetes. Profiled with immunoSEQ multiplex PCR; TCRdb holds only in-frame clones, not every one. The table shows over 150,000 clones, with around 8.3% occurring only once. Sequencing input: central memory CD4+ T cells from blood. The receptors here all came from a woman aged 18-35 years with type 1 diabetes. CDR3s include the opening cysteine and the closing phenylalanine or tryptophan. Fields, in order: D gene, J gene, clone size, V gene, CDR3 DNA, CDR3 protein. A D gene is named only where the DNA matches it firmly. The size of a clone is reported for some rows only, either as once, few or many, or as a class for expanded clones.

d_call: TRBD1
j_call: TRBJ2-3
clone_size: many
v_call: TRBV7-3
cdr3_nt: TGTGCCAGCAGCTTAATCCCACCCGGGCAGGGGGCGTTGGGAGATACGCAGTATTTT
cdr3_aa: CASSLIPPGQGALGDTQYF

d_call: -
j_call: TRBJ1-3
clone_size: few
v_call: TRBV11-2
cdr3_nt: TGTGCCAGCAGCTTTAACAGGGACGGAAACACCATATATTTT
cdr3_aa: CASSFNRDGNTIYF

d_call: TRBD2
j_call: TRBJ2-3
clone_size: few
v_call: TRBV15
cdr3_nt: TGTGCCACCAGCAGTGGCCCCCGGGGGGGGATTAGAGATACGCAGTATTTT
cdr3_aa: CATSSGPRGGIRDTQYF

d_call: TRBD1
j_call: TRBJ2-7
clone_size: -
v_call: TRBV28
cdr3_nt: TGTGCCAGCAGGGTCGGGACAGCTCAATACGAGCAGTACTTC
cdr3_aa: CASRVGTAQYEQYF

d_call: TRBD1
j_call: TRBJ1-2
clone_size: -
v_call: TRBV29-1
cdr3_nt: TGCAGTATTGATGCAGGGGGCGCGAACTATGGCTACACCTTC
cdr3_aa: CSIDAGGANYGYTF

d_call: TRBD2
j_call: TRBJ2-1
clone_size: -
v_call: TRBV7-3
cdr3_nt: TGTGCCAGCAGCGGACTAGCGGGATTGGGTGAGCAGTTCTTC
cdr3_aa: CASSGLAGLGEQFF

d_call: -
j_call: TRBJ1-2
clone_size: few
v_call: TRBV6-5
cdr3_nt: TGTGCCAGCACGGGAGTCGGTTCCTATGGCTACACCTTC
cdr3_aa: CASTGVGSYGYTF

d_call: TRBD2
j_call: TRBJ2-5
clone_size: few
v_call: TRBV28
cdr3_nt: TGTGCCAGCTTAGCGGGAGGGCCGGGGGAGACCCAGTACTTC
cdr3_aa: CASLAGGPGETQYF

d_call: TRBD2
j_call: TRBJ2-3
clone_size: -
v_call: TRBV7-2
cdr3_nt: TGTGCCAGCAGCTTCGGCGGGAGGGGGGTTAGGGCAGATACGCAGTATTTT
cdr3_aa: CASSFGGRGVRADTQYF

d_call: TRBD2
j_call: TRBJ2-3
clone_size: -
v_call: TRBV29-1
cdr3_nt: TGCAGCGTTGAAGCCGCAGCGGGAGTTGATACGCAGTATTTT
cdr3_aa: CSVEAAAGVDTQYF

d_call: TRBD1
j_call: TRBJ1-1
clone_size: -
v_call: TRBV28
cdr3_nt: TGTGCCAGCAGGACAGGACAGGGAGGGACTGAAGCTTTCTTT
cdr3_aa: CASRTGQGGTEAFF

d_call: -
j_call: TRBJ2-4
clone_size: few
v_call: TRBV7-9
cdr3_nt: TGTGCCAGCAGCCCCGCGGGCAGCCACAAAAACATTCAGTACTTC
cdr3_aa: CASSPAGSHKNIQYF

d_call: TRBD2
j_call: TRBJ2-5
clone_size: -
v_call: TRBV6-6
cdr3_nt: TGTGCCATCGGGGAGGGTCAAGAGACCCAGTACTTC
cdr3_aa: CAIGEGQETQYF

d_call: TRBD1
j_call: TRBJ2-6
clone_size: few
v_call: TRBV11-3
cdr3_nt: TGTGCCAGCAGCTTAGGAATAGGGGGCAGTGGGGCCAACGTCCTGACTTTC
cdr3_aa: CASSLGIGGSGANVLTF

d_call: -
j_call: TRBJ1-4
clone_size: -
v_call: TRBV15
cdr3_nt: TGTGCCACCAGCAGACTCGAACAGGGAGGGAATGAAAAACTGTTTTTT
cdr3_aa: CATSRLEQGGNEKLFF

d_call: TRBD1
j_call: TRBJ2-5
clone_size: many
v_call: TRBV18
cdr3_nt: TGTGCCAGCTCACCACCGGCCAGGGGGGAGACCCAGTACTTC
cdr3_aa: CASSPPARGETQYF

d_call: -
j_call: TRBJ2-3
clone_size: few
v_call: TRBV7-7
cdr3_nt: TGTGCCAGCAGCTTAGGGGCGGGGGCCAGTGGAGATACGCAGTATTTT
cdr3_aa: CASSLGAGASGDTQYF

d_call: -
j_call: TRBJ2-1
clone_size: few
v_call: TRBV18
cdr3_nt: TGTGCCAGCTCACGGGCCTCAATTGACAGTGAGCAGTTCTTC
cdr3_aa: CASSRASIDSEQFF

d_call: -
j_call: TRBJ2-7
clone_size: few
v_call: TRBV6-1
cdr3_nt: TGTGCCAGCAATCGGCGGGAAAGAGAGCAGTACTTC
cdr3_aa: CASNRREREQYF

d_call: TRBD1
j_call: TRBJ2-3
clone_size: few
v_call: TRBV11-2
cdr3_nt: TGTGCCAGCAGCCTTTATTACAGGGGGCTAACAGATACGCAGTATTTT
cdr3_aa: CASSLYYRGLTDTQYF

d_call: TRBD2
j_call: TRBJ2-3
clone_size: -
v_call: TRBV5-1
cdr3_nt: TGCGCCAGCAGCGCGGGACTAGCGGGAACTAGCACAGATACGCAGTATTTT
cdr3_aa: CASSAGLAGTSTDTQYF

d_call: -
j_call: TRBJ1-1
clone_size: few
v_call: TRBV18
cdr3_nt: TGTGCCAGCTCACCAAGCGGGGTGAACACTGAAGCTTTCTTT
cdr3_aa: CASSPSGVNTEAFF

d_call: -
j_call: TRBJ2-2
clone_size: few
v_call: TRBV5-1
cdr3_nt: TGCGCCAGCAGCCCCTCGGAGGCCACGGAGCTGTTTTTT
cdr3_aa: CASSPSEATELFF

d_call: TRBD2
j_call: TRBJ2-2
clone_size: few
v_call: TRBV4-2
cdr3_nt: TGTGCCAGCAGTTGGACTAGCGGGAGTACGAACACCGGGGAGCTGTTTTTT
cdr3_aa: CASSWTSGSTNTGELFF

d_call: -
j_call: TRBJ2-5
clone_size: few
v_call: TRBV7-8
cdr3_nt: TGTGCCAGCAGCTTCAACCAACAGTACCAAGAGACCCAGTACTTC
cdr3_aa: CASSFNQQYQETQYF

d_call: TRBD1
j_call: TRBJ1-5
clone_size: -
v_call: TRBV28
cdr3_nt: TGTGCCCTCAACGGACAGGGGAATCAGCCCCAGCATTTT
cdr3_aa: CALNGQGNQPQHF

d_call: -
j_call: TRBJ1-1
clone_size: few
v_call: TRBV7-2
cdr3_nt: TGTGCCAGCAGCCTAAACAGGGACCCGAACACTGAAGCTTTCTTT
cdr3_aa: CASSLNRDPNTEAFF

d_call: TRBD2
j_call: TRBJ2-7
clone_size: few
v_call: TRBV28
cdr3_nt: TGTGCCAGCAGTTTGGCGGGACTACCCGAGCAGTACTTC
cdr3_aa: CASSLAGLPEQYF

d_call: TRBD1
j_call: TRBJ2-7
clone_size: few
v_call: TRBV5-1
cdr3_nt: TGCGCCAGCAGCGACAGGGTATCCTACGAGCAGTACTTC
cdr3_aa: CASSDRVSYEQYF

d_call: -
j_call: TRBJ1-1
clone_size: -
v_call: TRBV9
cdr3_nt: TGTGCCAGCAGCGTACGTAGCGTCAACACTGAAGCTTTCTTT
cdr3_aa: CASSVRSVNTEAFF

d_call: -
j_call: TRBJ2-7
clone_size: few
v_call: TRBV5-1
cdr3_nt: TGCGCCAGCAGCTTGTTAACAGGAGATTACGAGCAGTACTTC
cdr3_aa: CASSLLTGDYEQYF

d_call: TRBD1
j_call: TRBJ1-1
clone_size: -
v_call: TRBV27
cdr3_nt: TGTGCCAGCAGTTTCTCCGACAGGGGGGCGGCTGAAGCTTTCTTT
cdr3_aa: CASSFSDRGAAEAFF

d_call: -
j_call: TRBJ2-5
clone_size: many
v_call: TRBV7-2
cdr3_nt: TGTGCCAGCAGCCCTGGGCTAGGGGGCGGGGGGGAGACCCAGTACTTC
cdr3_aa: CASSPGLGGGGETQYF

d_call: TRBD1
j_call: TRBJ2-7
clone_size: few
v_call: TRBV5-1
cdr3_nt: TGCGCCAGCAGCTCGCGGACAGGGTCCGAGCAGTACTTC
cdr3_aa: CASSSRTGSEQYF

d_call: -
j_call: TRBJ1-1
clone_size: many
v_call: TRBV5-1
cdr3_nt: TGCGCCAGCAGCTTGGGGGGCAAAGAAGCTTTCTTT
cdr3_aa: CASSLGGKEAFF

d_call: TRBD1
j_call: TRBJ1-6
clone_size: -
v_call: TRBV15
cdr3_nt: TGTGCCACCAGGCCCCAGGGGGATTCACCCCTCCACTTT
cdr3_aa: CATRPQGDSPLHF

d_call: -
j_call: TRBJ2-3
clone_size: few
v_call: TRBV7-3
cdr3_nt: TGTGCCAGCAGCTACCAGACAGGCCCCGGTGATACGCAGTATTTT
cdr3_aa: CASSYQTGPGDTQYF

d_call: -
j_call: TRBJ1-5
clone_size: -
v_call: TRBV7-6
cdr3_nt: TGTGCCAGCAGCGCTTTTCAGGGCCTCAATCAGCCCCAGCATTTT
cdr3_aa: CASSAFQGLNQPQHF

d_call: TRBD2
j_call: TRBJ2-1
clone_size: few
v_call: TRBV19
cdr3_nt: TGTGCCAGCCGGACTAGATCGGGTGCAAATGAGCAGTTCTTC
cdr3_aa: CASRTRSGANEQFF

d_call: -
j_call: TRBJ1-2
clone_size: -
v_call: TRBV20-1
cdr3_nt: TGCAGTGCACCGGACATCCCGGGCTACACCTTC
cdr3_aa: CSAPDIPGYTF

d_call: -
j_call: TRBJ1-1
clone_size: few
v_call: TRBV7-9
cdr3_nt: TGTGCCAGCAGCCTATGGGAGGCCACTGAAGCTTTCTTT
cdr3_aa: CASSLWEATEAFF

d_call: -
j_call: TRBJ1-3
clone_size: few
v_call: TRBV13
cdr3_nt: TGTGCCAGCAGCTTACAGATCTCTGGAAACACCATATATTTT
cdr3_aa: CASSLQISGNTIYF

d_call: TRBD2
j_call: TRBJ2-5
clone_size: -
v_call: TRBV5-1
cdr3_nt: TGCGCCAGCAGCTTCGGGCGGGGGGGCCGTCTTGAGACCCAGTACTTC
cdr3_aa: CASSFGRGGRLETQYF

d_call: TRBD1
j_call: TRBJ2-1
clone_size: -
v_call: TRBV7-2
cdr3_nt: TGTGCCAGCAGCTCTCGGGACAGTGAGCAGTTCTTC
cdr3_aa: CASSSRDSEQFF

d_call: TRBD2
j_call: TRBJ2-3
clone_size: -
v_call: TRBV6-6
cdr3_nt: TGTGCCAGCAGAACGGCGGGGGGGGGCACAGATACGCAGTATTTT
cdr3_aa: CASRTAGGGTDTQYF

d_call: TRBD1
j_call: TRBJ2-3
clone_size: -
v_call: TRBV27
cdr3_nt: TGTGCCAGCAGTCCCCAACAGGGGTATACGCAGTATTTT
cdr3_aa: CASSPQQGYTQYF